The 9 T cell receptor beta chains below were found in one sample sequenced in a study of CD8 T cells in Susac syndrome. cDNA came from roughly 0.53 to 1 ug RNA primed by random hexamers. TCRdb re-called the immunoSEQ multiplex PCR reads through MiXCR, storing one row per CDR3 protein. The table lists 190,000 or so distinct CDR3 sequences, around 95% of them singletons. The sample was CD4+ T cells from PBMCs. All receptors come from a human donor with multiple sclerosis.

The J gene is TRBJ1-2, the V gene TRBV20-1, with unresolved D. V dropped 6 bases and J dropped 0 bases, with 14 bases sitting between them. This CDR3 spans 14 amino acids. Germline-derived CDR1 and CDR2 are DFQATT and SNEGSKA (reference sequence). The CDR3 sequence: CSAGRRVANYGYTF. The DNA for the CDR3 is TGCAGTGCGGGCCGACGTGTAGCTAACTATGGCTACACCTTC.

This clonotype was observed a single time. This chain links TRBV3-1 with TRBJ2-7; D perhaps matches TRBD2 (5 bases). Trimming stripped 1 base from V and 6 bases from J, with 13 bases between. The germline gives CDR1 LGHDT, CDR2 YNNKEL (reference sequence). This CDR3 contains 14 residues. The CDR3 loop is CASSQGTPRSEQYF. Here the CDR3 DNA reads TGTGCCAGCAGCCAAGGGACTCCCCGATCCGAGCAGTACTTC.

The CDR3 is CATSSHKGGGYTF. In DNA form, the CDR3 reads TGTGCCACCAGCAGCCATAAGGGAGGCGGCTACACCTTC. V is TRBV15 and J is TRBJ1-2, with D unresolved. Germline CDR1 and CDR2: LNHNV and YYDKDF (reference sequence). Trimming took off 3 bases at V and 8 bases at J, with 13 bases between the two ends. The CDR3 loop spans 13 amino acids.

The chain recombines TRBV20-1 with TRBJ2-1; D is perhaps TRBD1 (5 bases). Germline loops: CDR1 DFQATT, CDR2 SNEGSKA (reference sequence). Trimming took off 4 bases at V and 6 bases at J, with 16 bases between the two ends. The CDR3 loop spans 14 amino acids. CDR3 DNA: TGCAGTGCTAAGAGGTGGGGAAGGGGCAATGAGCAGTTCTTC. Its translation is CSAKRWGRGNEQFF.

The gene calls are TRBV12-3 or TRBV12-4 and TRBJ2-5; 8 bases map to TRBD2. The CDR3 length is 16 residues. Trimming cost V 2 bases and J 5 bases; bases outside gene matches: 10. CDR3 DNA sequence: TGTGCCAGCAGTTTACGGTCGGGGGGGGCCGGGGAGACCCAGTACTTC. Its translation: CASSLRSGGAGETQYF.

This clonotype has a handful of counts. The genes are TRBV12-3 or TRBV12-4 and TRBJ2-3; 9 nucleotides line up with TRBD2. V shed 3 bases, J shed 6 bases, and the junction held 4 bases outside the gene matches. The CDR3 totals 14 residues. The CDR3 sequence: CASSLTSGGDTQYF. As DNA, the CDR3 is TGTGCCAGCAGTTTGACTAGCGGCGGTGATACGCAGTATTTT.

The J gene is TRBJ1-2, the V gene TRBV20-1; D call uncertain. Germline CDR1 reads DFQATT; CDR2 reads SNEGSKA (reference sequence). Trimming removed 3 bases from V and 2 bases from J, with 10 bases in between. CDR3 size: 13 residues. The CDR3 sequence: CSARVTVNYGYTF. CDR3 bases: TGCAGTGCTAGGGTCACAGTCAACTATGGCTACACCTTC.

The gene calls are TRBV18 and TRBJ2-7, with D perhaps matching TRBD1 or TRBD2 (6 bases each). Between the trimmed V and J ends, which lost 2 bases and 0 bases, there was a span of 11 bases. Germline-derived CDR1 and CDR2 are KGHSH and LQKENI. The CDR3 has 15 residues. The CDR3 loop is CASSPGRGPSYEQYV. The CDR3 DNA sequence: TGTGCCAGCTCACCAGGTCGGGGGCCCTCCTACGAGCAGTACGTC.

The J gene is TRBJ1-2, the V gene TRBV29-1; perhaps TRBD1 as D (5 bases). Germline V CDR1 and CDR2: SQVTM, ANQGSEA. V lost 6 bases, J lost 8 bases, and 13 bases lay in between. The CDR3 contains 11 residues. CDR3 DNA sequence: TGCAGCGTGAAGGCCTGGGGGGGCTACACCTTC. Translation gives CSVKAWGGYTF.